This TCR beta chain was sequenced for a study of T cell responses to AZD1222 COVID-19 vaccine. Germline V CDR1 and CDR2: MGHRA, YSYEKL. The CDR3 covers 15 residues. Trimming took 3 bases from V and 0 from J; bases not matched to a gene: 2. The repertoire was sequenced with immunoSEQ multiplex PCR; TCRdb's copy has only in-frame clones and lacks some. The data show roughly 160,000 clones, with around 90% seen just once and over 1.5% held by the top ten. The specimen was peripheral blood, collected on day 0 of AZD1222 vaccination. This chain uses TRBV4-1 with TRBJ2-3; 8 nucleotides match TRBD2. This clonotype was obtained from an adult in good health. The CDR3 DNA follows: TGCGCCAGCAGCCAGTTAGCGGGGAGCACAGATACGCAGTATTTT. It is translated as CASSQLAGSTDTQYF.